The rows below give T cell receptor beta chains drawn from one sample of a study of blood T cell repertoires in COVID-19. This table comes from immunoSEQ multiplex PCR, and its TCRdb copy is limited to in-frame clones, with some not included. Of 95,000 to 150,000 clones listed, 75% to 90% are singletons. Sequenced input: peripheral blood. The origin of the receptors is a man aged 40-49 years with acute or convalescent COVID-19. Both conserved end residues are part of each CDR3. The order of the fields is J gene, V gene, D gene, clone size, CDR3 protein, CDR3 DNA. The D gene is left open where the match is weak. Not every row has a clone size; where given, it reads once, few, many or a size class.

TRBJ1-5,TRBV6-2/TRBV6-3,NA,NA,CASSYNEGWQPQHF,TGTGCCAGCAGTTATAACGAGGGATGGCAGCCCCAGCATTTT
TRBJ1-2,TRBV5-4,TRBD1,NA,CASSSGGLYGYTF,TGTGCCAGCAGCTCAGGGGGGCTGTATGGCTACACCTTC
TRBJ2-5,TRBV5-4,TRBD1,NA,CASSLEGGAWETQYF,TGTGCCAGCAGCTTGGAAGGGGGCGCGTGGGAGACCCAGTACTTC
TRBJ2-1,TRBV19,TRBD2,NA,CASSITAGGGGGDEQFF,TGTGCCAGTAGTATTACGGCGGGGGGTGGCGGAGGGGATGAGCAGTTCTTC
TRBJ2-1,TRBV20-1,NA,NA,CSASKGRGHDEQFF,TGCAGTGCTAGTAAGGGAAGGGGACACGATGAGCAGTTCTTC
TRBJ1-1,TRBV4-3,TRBD1,NA,CASSLQTGFNTEAFF,TGCGCCAGCAGCCTACAGACAGGGTTCAACACTGAAGCTTTCTTT
TRBJ2-1,TRBV2,TRBD2,NA,CASSAKGTSHEQFF,TGTGCCAGCAGTGCGAAAGGGACTAGCCATGAGCAGTTCTTC
TRBJ2-5,TRBV5-1,NA,NA,CASSLATGMGETQYF,TGCGCCAGCAGCTTGGCCACGGGAATGGGGGAGACCCAGTACTTC
TRBJ2-2,TRBV6-5,NA,NA,CASSYRTGELFF,TGTGCCAGCAGTTACCGCACCGGGGAGCTGTTTTTT
TRBJ1-2,TRBV5-6,NA,NA,CASSLAGSGWGYTF,TGTGCCAGCAGCTTGGCGGGGAGTGGTTGGGGCTACACCTTC
TRBJ1-1,TRBV3-1/TRBV3-2,NA,NA,CASSQDLRSEAFF,TGTGCCAGCAGCCAAGATTTGAGAAGCGAAGCTTTCTTT
TRBJ1-1,TRBV6-1,NA,NA,CASSEAASGGTEAFF,TGTGCCAGCAGTGAAGCGGCATCCGGGGGGACTGAAGCTTTCTTT
TRBJ1-2,TRBV30,TRBD1,few,CAWSDDRARGYGYTF,TGTGCCTGGAGTGACGACAGGGCCCGAGGCTATGGCTACACCTTC
TRBJ1-6,TRBV14,TRBD1,once,CASSPLGQGNSPLHF,TGTGCCAGCAGCCCACTCGGACAGGGCAATTCACCCCTCCACTTT
TRBJ2-7,TRBV7-2,TRBD1,once,CASSLRTGRAYEQYF,TGTGCCAGCAGCTTACGGACAGGTCGGGCCTACGAGCAGTACTTC
TRBJ2-7,TRBV7-2,NA,once,CASSLEGASTEQYF,TGTGCCAGCAGCTTGGAGGGGGCATCTACGGAGCAGTACTTC
TRBJ2-1,TRBV7-2,NA,NA,CASSLRGSGASEQFF,TGTGCCAGCAGCTTACGAGGTTCCGGCGCCAGTGAGCAGTTCTTC
TRBJ2-2,TRBV30,TRBD2,NA,CAWSTRAGAETGELFF,TGTGCCTGGAGTACGCGAGCGGGGGCGGAGACCGGGGAGCTGTTTTTT
TRBJ2-7,TRBV6-5,TRBD1,NA,CASSYRTGFYEQYF,TGTGCCAGCAGTTACAGGACAGGGTTTTACGAGCAGTACTTC
TRBJ1-5,TRBV9,NA,NA,CASSVGGLNQPQHF,TGTGCCAGCAGCGTAGGGGGGCTCAATCAGCCCCAGCATTTT
TRBJ1-3,TRBV12-5,NA,NA,CASGLVLSGQVSGNTIYF,TGTGCTAGTGGTTTGGTACTAAGCGGCCAGGTTTCTGGAAACACCATATATTTT
TRBJ2-2,TRBV5-4,TRBD1,NA,CASSIMTGVGAGELFF,TGTGCCAGCAGCATAATGACAGGGGTCGGGGCCGGGGAGCTGTTTTTT
TRBJ1-1,TRBV12-5,NA,few,CASALGGRSGWRTEAFF,TGTGCTAGTGCCCTGGGGGGACGTTCAGGGTGGAGGACTGAAGCTTTCTTT
TRBJ1-4,TRBV30,NA,NA,CAWSAQGSWEKLFF,TGTGCCTGGAGTGCTCAGGGGAGTTGGGAAAAACTGTTTTTT
TRBJ1-5,TRBV12-5,TRBD1,NA,CASGLVVDRGSGQPQHF,TGTGCTAGTGGTTTGGTAGTCGACAGGGGATCAGGTCAGCCCCAGCATTTT
TRBJ2-1,TRBV11-3,TRBD2,NA,CASSRSSGGNEQFF,TGTGCCAGCAGCCGATCGTCGGGGGGTAATGAGCAGTTCTTC
TRBJ1-3,TRBV9,TRBD1,NA,CASSSGLQGDGNTIYF,TGTGCCAGCAGCTCCGGCCTGCAGGGGGACGGAAACACCATATATTTT
TRBJ2-5,TRBV6-5,TRBD1,NA,CATRTGTETETQYF,TGTGCCACCAGGACAGGGACCGAAACGGAGACCCAGTACTTC
TRBJ1-6,TRBV18,TRBD1,NA,CASSLGQGDNSPLHF,TGTGCCAGCTCCCTTGGACAGGGTGATAATTCACCCCTCCACTTT
TRBJ1-6,TRBV11-2,NA,NA,CASSQSGQTNSPLHF,TGTGCCAGCAGCCAAAGTGGACAGACAAATTCACCCCTCCACTTT
TRBJ2-5,TRBV7-3,TRBD2,once,CASSFLAGGARETQYF,TGTGCCAGCAGCTTCCTAGCGGGGGGGGCTAGAGAGACCCAGTACTTC
TRBJ1-1,TRBV10-3,NA,NA,CATQRGLDTEAFF,TGTGCCACCCAGAGGGGGTTGGACACTGAAGCTTTCTTT
TRBJ1-1,TRBV5-1,TRBD1,once,CASSSRRGLNTEAFF,TGCGCCAGCAGCTCAAGAAGGGGGCTGAACACTGAAGCTTTCTTT
TRBJ2-7,TRBV19,TRBD1,NA,CASSIRQGTYEQYF,TGTGCCAGTAGTATCCGACAGGGCACCTACGAGCAGTACTTC
TRBJ2-1,TRBV7-2,TRBD2,NA,CASRLRSGGEQFF,TGTGCCAGCAGGTTAAGGTCGGGAGGTGAGCAGTTCTTC
TRBJ2-7,TRBV12-5,TRBD2,NA,CASGPPTSGIYEQYF,TGTGCTAGTGGTCCCCCCACTAGCGGGATCTACGAGCAGTACTTC
TRBJ2-1,TRBV5-1,TRBD2,NA,CASSLTSGSWSSYNEQFF,TGCGCCAGCAGCTTGACTAGCGGGAGTTGGAGCTCCTACAATGAGCAGTTCTTC
TRBJ2-2,TRBV11-3,NA,NA,CASSLATGNTGELFF,TGTGCCAGCAGCTTAGCAACAGGCAACACCGGGGAGCTGTTTTTT
TRBJ1-5,TRBV30,NA,NA,CAWSVTETQPQHF,TGTGCCTGGAGTGTAACAGAGACTCAGCCCCAGCATTTT
TRBJ2-3,TRBV10-3,TRBD1,NA,CAIRPGQDTDTQYF,TGTGCCATCAGGCCGGGACAGGACACAGATACGCAGTATTTT
TRBJ2-5,TRBV11-2,TRBD2,NA,CASSLFVTSGIGETQYF,TGTGCCAGCAGCTTATTTGTCACTAGCGGGATTGGGGAGACCCAGTACTTC
TRBJ1-1,TRBV10-2,NA,NA,CASSGTGLNTEAFF,TGCGCCAGCAGTGGAACAGGATTGAACACTGAAGCTTTCTTT
TRBJ1-2,TRBV2,TRBD1,few,CASSWDSLKGYTF,TGTGCCAGCAGTTGGGACAGCCTAAAGGGCTACACCTTC
TRBJ2-2,TRBV11-2,NA,NA,CASSSQRQKTNTGELFF,TGTGCCAGCAGCTCCCAAAGACAGAAAACTAACACCGGGGAGCTGTTTTTT
TRBJ2-6,TRBV5-1,NA,NA,CASSLAGTSGANVLTF,TGCGCCAGCAGCTTGGCCGGTACCTCTGGGGCCAACGTCCTGACTTTC
TRBJ1-5,TRBV27,NA,NA,CASSFINQPQHF,TGTGCCAGCAGTTTCATCAATCAGCCCCAGCATTTT
TRBJ2-5,TRBV18,NA,NA,CASSPGRSETQYF,TGTGCCAGCTCACCAGGCAGGTCAGAGACCCAGTACTTC
TRBJ2-1,TRBV7-3,NA,NA,CASSVQGAVHYEQFF,TGTGCCAGCAGCGTACAGGGAGCGGTCCATTATGAGCAGTTCTTC
TRBJ2-4,TRBV30,NA,NA,CAWKGIGEDIQYF,TGTGCCTGGAAGGGAATAGGGGAGGACATTCAGTACTTC
TRBJ1-4,TRBV19,NA,NA,CASSINRENKKLFF,TGTGCCAGTAGTATCAACCGGGAAAACAAAAAACTGTTTTTT
TRBJ2-1,TRBV5-6,TRBD2,NA,CASSLAGGRSYNEQFF,TGTGCCAGCAGCTTGGCCGGCGGGAGGTCCTACAATGAGCAGTTCTTC
TRBJ2-2,TRBV7-3,TRBD2,NA,CASSRSGGENGELFF,TGTGCCAGCAGCCGCAGCGGGGGGGAGAACGGGGAGCTGTTTTTT
TRBJ1-5,TRBV20-1,NA,NA,CSASKQGNQPQHF,TGCAGTGCTAGTAAACAAGGCAATCAGCCCCAGCATTTT
TRBJ2-1,TRBV7-2,NA,NA,CASSLGGQSYNEQFF,TGTGCCAGCAGCTTGGGGGGTCAGTCGTACAATGAGCAGTTCTTC
TRBJ1-1,TRBV11-2,NA,NA,CASSPRNLAVNTEAFF,TGTGCCAGCAGCCCAAGAAACCTCGCGGTGAACACTGAAGCTTTCTTT
TRBJ1-1,TRBV4-2,TRBD1,NA,CASSQYRTGLQQTEAFF,TGTGCCAGCAGCCAATACCGGACAGGGCTACAACAAACTGAAGCTTTCTTT
TRBJ1-2,TRBV27,TRBD1,NA,CASSLGTGYGYTF,TGTGCCAGCAGTCTCGGGACAGGCTATGGCTACACCTTC
TRBJ2-5,TRBV25-1,NA,NA,CASSVIEGQETQYF,TGTGCCAGCAGTGTGATTGAGGGACAAGAGACCCAGTACTTC
TRBJ1-6,TRBV4-3,TRBD1,NA,CASSQDVAGQGRLSSYNSPLHF,TGCGCCAGCAGCCAAGACGTCGCGGGACAGGGGCGACTAAGCTCCTATAATTCACCCCTCCACTTT
TRBJ1-4,TRBV19,NA,NA,CASSIDSLNEKLFF,TGTGCCAGTAGTATTGACAGCCTTAATGAAAAACTGTTTTTT